The next 32 T cell receptor beta chains were all read from a single sample in a study of blood T cell repertoires in COVID-19. Only in-frame clones appear in the TCRdb table, and some are missing; sequencing was by immunoSEQ multiplex PCR. The sample shows fewer than 250,000 clones, around 85% of them seen only once. The sequenced sample consisted of PBMCs or T cells enriched from blood (not recorded which). The receptors were sampled from a woman under 40 who had recovered from COVID-19.

The CDR3: CASSLFGSSGNTIYF. The CDR3 DNA is TGCGCCAGCAGCTTGTTCGGGAGCTCTGGAAACACCATATATTTT. The V gene is TRBV5-1, the J gene TRBJ1-3; D not resolved. The CDR3 runs to 15 residues. The germline V gene has CDR1 SGHRS and CDR2 YFSETQ. V lost 1 base and J lost 0, with 8 bases in between.

This chain connects TRBV18 to TRBJ2-5; 10 nucleotides agree with TRBD1. V shed 8 bases and J 4 bases; nucleotides not matched to a gene: 22. The CDR3 loop spans 19 amino acids. CDR1 and CDR2 from the germline V gene are KGHSH and LQKENI. CDR3 loop: CASTQGLSSRQGAGETQYF. In DNA, the CDR3 is TGTGCCAGCACCCAAGGACTTAGCTCTAGACAGGGGGCCGGAGAGACCCAGTACTTC.

The V and J genes are TRBV3-1 (or the pseudogene TRBV3-2) and TRBJ1-6; 10 nucleotides line up with TRBD1. V dropped 2 bases and J dropped 7; count of bases not matched to a gene: 5. Germline V gene lookup returns CDR1 LGHDT and CDR2 YNNKEL (reference sequence). The CDR3 consists of 16 residues. CDR3 sequence: CASSQPGTGVNSPLHF. The CDR3, as DNA: TGTGCCAGCAGCCAACCTGGGACAGGGGTCAATTCACCCCTCCACTTT.

Only one count was recorded for this clone. The chain recombines TRBV2 with TRBJ2-1; D is uncertain. The V gene's germline CDR1 is SNHLY and CDR2 FYNNEI. V lost 4 bases, J lost 4 bases, and 17 bases lay in between. This CDR3 spans 16 amino acids. CDR3 bases: TGTGCCAGCAGTGGGCGGTTGGCCCTCGATTACAATGAGCAGTTCTTC. It is translated as CASSGRLALDYNEQFF.

V usage is TRBV9 and J usage is TRBJ2-1; D might be TRBD2 (7 bases). This CDR3 has 16 residues. Germline loops: CDR1 SGDLS, CDR2 YYNGEE. V lost 0 bases to trimming and J lost 8 bases, with 18 bases between them. CDR3 DNA sequence: TGTGCCAGCAGCGTAGTTGGGGGGGCGAAAGGGGATGAGCAGTTCTTC. Translated, it gives CASSVVGGAKGDEQFF.

The chain combines TRBV29-1 with TRBJ2-7, with a tentative D call TRBD1 (6 bases). The V end was cut by 7 bases, the J end by 4 bases, with 14 bases between. The germline V gene has CDR1 SQVTM and CDR2 ANQGSEA. This CDR3 has 12 amino acids. The CDR3 DNA reads as TGCAGCGGCCTGGGGGCACAGTACGAGCAGTACTTC. Its protein is CSGLGAQYEQYF.

V is TRBV2 and J is TRBJ2-7, with 8 bases lining up with TRBD1. The CDR3 totals 14 residues. V trimming: 0 bases; J trimming: 3 bases; junction bases outside the gene matches: 1. CDR1 is SNHLY and CDR2 is FYNNEI in the germline V gene. The CDR3 is CASSEAGQGYEQYV. The CDR3 region has the DNA TGTGCCAGCAGTGAAGCAGGACAGGGCTACGAGCAGTACGTC.

The J gene is TRBJ2-7, the V gene TRBV5-1; D is uncertain. This CDR3 contains 13 residues. Per the germline V gene, CDR1 is SGHRS and CDR2 is YFSETQ. Trimming left V 4 bases short and J 6 bases short, with 14 bases between. Here the CDR3 DNA reads TGCGCCAGCAGCCTTCTAGTAGGTGCCGAGCAGTACTTC. This gives the protein CASSLLVGAEQYF.

V is TRBV4-1 and J is TRBJ2-5, with D perhaps TRBD2 (7 bases). CDR1 is MGHRA and CDR2 is YSYEKL in the germline V gene. CDR3 length: 15 residues. V lost 4 bases and J lost 5, with 17 bases in between. The CDR3 loop reads CASSPYEGGVETQYF. The CDR3 DNA is TGCGCCAGCAGCCCATACGAGGGGGGGGTCGAGACCCAGTACTTC.

The chain has TRBV5-5 and TRBJ2-3; 9 bases match TRBD2. Germline-derived CDR1 and CDR2 are SGHKS and YYEKEE (reference sequence). Unmatched junction bases numbered 11, after V lost 5 bases and J lost 7 bases. The CDR3 length is 15 residues. CDR3 nucleotide sequence: TGTGCCAGCAGTCTGGCGGGGGGGATCGGGAATACGCAGTATTTT. It is translated as CASSLAGGIGNTQYF. Together with reference TRBV5-5 and TRBJ2-3, the CDR3 gives the full variable domain: DAGVTQSPTHLIKTRGQQVTLRCSPISGHKSVSWYQQVLGQGPQFIFQYYEKEERGRGNFPDRFSARQFPNYSSELNVNALLLGDSALYLCASSLAGGIGNTQYFGPGTRLTVL.

This clone has only one observation. The rearrangement uses TRBV24-1 and TRBJ1-5; TRBD1 is a possible D gene (6 bases). CDR1 is KGHDR, CDR2 SFDVKD, per germline. The CDR3 covers 16 residues. V was trimmed by 4 bases and J by 5 bases, leaving 17 bases between them. Here the CDR3 DNA reads TGTGCCACCAGTGAAGAGCCACAGGGCTTGGATCAGCCCCAGCATTTT. It is translated as CATSEEPQGLDQPQHF.

The V gene is TRBV6-2 or TRBV6-3, the J gene TRBJ1-1; the D is unclear. Trimming stripped 2 bases from V and 3 bases from J, with 7 bases between. The germline V gene encodes CDR1 MNHEY and CDR2 SVGEGT. This CDR3 contains 13 residues. This CDR3 is CASSYEGYTEAFF. Here the CDR3 DNA reads TGTGCCAGCAGTTACGAGGGATACACTGAAGCTTTCTTT.

The chain carries TRBV25-1 and TRBJ2-7; TRBD2 agrees at 10 bases. This CDR3 spans 15 amino acids. Germline CDR1 is MGHDK and CDR2 is SYGVNS. V shed 5 bases, J shed 4 bases, and the junction held 8 bases outside the gene matches. Here the CDR3 reads CASSLRLAGKYEQYF. As DNA, the CDR3 is TGTGCCAGCAGTCTCCGACTAGCGGGTAAGTACGAGCAGTACTTC.

This sequence joins TRBV6-1 and TRBJ2-1, with unresolved D. Germline V lookup: CDR1 MNHNS, CDR2 SASEGT. CDR3 length: 16 residues. V gave up 4 bases and J gave up 0 bases, with 13 bases separating them. The CDR3 DNA sequence: TGTGCCAGCAGTGGTTCTAGTTCGAGCTCCTACAATGAGCAGTTCTTC. It translates to CASSGSSSSSYNEQFF.

This clone was found a few times. This chain connects TRBV5-1 to TRBJ1-1; 8 bases map to TRBD1. The CDR3 totals 12 residues. J gave up 7 bases and V 4 bases, and 3 bases lay outside the gene matches. CDR1 and CDR2 from the germline V gene are SGHRS and YFSETQ. CDR3 sequence (DNA): TGCGCCAGCAGCCCGGACAGGGATGAAGCTTTCTTT. This codes for CASSPDRDEAFF.

This clone has just a few counts. The chain has TRBV5-6 and TRBJ1-6; TRBD1 matches at 7 bases. Trimming removed 4 bases from V and 7 bases from J; junction bases left unmatched: 5. CDR3 length equals 14 residues. Germline loops: CDR1 SGHDT, CDR2 YYEEEE. The CDR3 DNA reads as TGTGCCAGCAGCCACCGGGACAGCAATTCACCCCTCCACTTT. It codes for CASSHRDSNSPLHF.

This chain connects TRBV5-1 to TRBJ2-7, with a possible D match to TRBD2 (6 bases). This CDR3 region has 14 residues. Per germline, CDR1 SGHRS and CDR2 YFSETQ. Trimming left V 2 bases short and J 7 bases short, with 16 bases between. In DNA form, the CDR3 reads TGCGCCAGCAGCTTTTCGGGCCCCCGGGGGGAGCAGTACTTC. Protein sequence: CASSFSGPRGEQYF.

The chain carries TRBV28 and TRBJ1-2, with a weak D call TRBD1 (6 bases). Between the trimmed V and J ends, which lost 1 base and 1 base, there was a span of 13 bases. The CDR3 is 16 amino acids. Germline-derived CDR1 and CDR2 are MDHEN and SYDVKM. The CDR3 region is CASSLSGAGGNYGYTF. The CDR3 DNA reads TGTGCCAGCAGTTTATCAGGGGCCGGAGGTAACTATGGCTACACCTTC.

This clone came up a few times. Other DNA sequences in the same sample also yield this CDR3. The chain joins TRBV28 to TRBJ1-2, with a tentative D call TRBD1 (5 bases). Per germline, CDR1 MDHEN and CDR2 SYDVKM. The V end lost 3 bases, the J end lost 1 base, and 6 bases lay between the germline ends. CDR3 length: 13 residues. The CDR3 region has the DNA TGTGCCAGCAGTTTTAGGGGTAACTATGGCTACACCTTC. This translates into CASSFRGNYGYTF.

The chain recombines TRBV7-2 with TRBJ2-3; TRBD1 is a possible D gene (5 bases). This CDR3 is 15 amino acids long. Germline V gene sequence: CDR1 SGHTA, CDR2 FQGNSA. V shed 2 bases and J shed 2 bases, with 11 bases lying between them. CDR3 in DNA: TGTGCCAGCAGCTTACAAGGGGCCCACACAGATACGCAGTATTTT. Protein: CASSLQGAHTDTQYF.

V and J are TRBV27 and TRBJ1-6; D not certain. V lost 2 bases and J lost 5, with 7 bases in between. The CDR3 length is 14 residues. The germline CDR1 and CDR2 sequences are MNHEY and SMNVEV (reference sequence). The CDR3 nucleotides read TGTGCCAGCAGTTTACGGGAAAATAATTCACCCCTCCACTTT. This translates into CASSLRENNSPLHF.

The chain employs TRBV7-8 and TRBJ1-1; D ambiguous. The V end was cut by 1 base, the J end by 7 bases, with 16 bases between. Germline V lookup: CDR1 SGHVS, CDR2 FQNEAQ. The CDR3 runs to 15 residues. This CDR3 is CASSLGSTGIGEAFF. The DNA of the CDR3 is TGTGCCAGCAGCTTAGGTTCCACGGGTATTGGTGAAGCTTTCTTT.

This clone has only a few counts. The chain links TRBV11-2 to TRBJ1-1; D is ambiguous. Germline V gene sequence: CDR1 SGHAT, CDR2 FQNNGV. Trimming left V 2 bases short and J 2 bases short, with 9 bases between. The CDR3 runs to 14 residues. As DNA, the CDR3 is TGTGCCAGCAGCTTAATGCGGGGAAACACTGAAGCTTTCTTT. The encoded protein is CASSLMRGNTEAFF. Full variable domain (outside the CDR3, taken from reference TRBV11-2 and TRBJ1-1): EAGVAQSPRYKIIEKRQSVAFWCNPISGHATLYWYQQILGQGPKLLIQFQNNGVVDDSQLPKDRFSAERLKGVDSTLKIQPAKLEDSAVYLCASSLMRGNTEAFFGQGTRLTVV.

This clone occurred a few times. The V gene is TRBV7-9, the J gene TRBJ2-2, with D perhaps matching TRBD2 (6 bases). Trimming removed 5 bases at V and 1 base at J, with 8 bases between. Germline CDR1 SEHNR, CDR2 FQNEAQ (reference sequence). The CDR3 runs 14 residues. CDR3 region: CASSSGLNTGELFF. The CDR3, as DNA: TGTGCCAGCAGCAGCGGGTTGAACACCGGGGAGCTGTTTTTT.

This sequence joins TRBV11-2 and TRBJ1-2, with D possibly TRBD1 on 5 matching bases. This CDR3 is 15 amino acids long. The germline V gene has CDR1 SGHAT and CDR2 FQNNGV. The V end lost 5 bases, the J end lost 4 bases, and 17 bases lay between the germline ends. CDR3 nucleotide sequence: TGTGCCAGCAGCCTGGGGAGTACGGGGGGCTATGGCTACACCTTC. Amino acid sequence: CASSLGSTGGYGYTF.

V is TRBV7-2 and J is TRBJ1-2; D perhaps matches TRBD1 (6 bases). Trimming cost V 3 bases and J 1 base, with 18 bases left between them. This CDR3 is 17 amino acids long. Germline V CDR1 and CDR2: SGHTA, FQGNSA. The CDR3 DNA follows: TGTGCCAGCAGCTTGACCCTCAGGGGAGAGAGTAACTATGGCTACACCTTC. This codes for CASSLTLRGESNYGYTF.

This chain connects TRBV28 to TRBJ1-1; D possibly corresponds to TRBD1 (5 bases). Germline loops: CDR1 MDHEN, CDR2 SYDVKM. V was trimmed by 8 bases and J by 0 bases, leaving 13 bases between them. CDR3 length equals 14 residues. This CDR3 reads CASAQGAMNTEAFF. The DNA for the CDR3 is TGTGCCAGCGCGCAAGGGGCCATGAACACTGAAGCTTTCTTT.

The chain uses TRBV9 and TRBJ2-1; TRBD2 agrees at 13 bases. The length of the CDR3 is 15 residues. The germline CDR1 and CDR2 sequences are SGDLS and YYNGEE. The J segment lost 7 bases and the V segment lost 3 bases, leaving 4 bases of the junction unmatched. Here the CDR3 DNA reads TGTGCCAGCAGCGCCCTGGGACTAGCGGGGAATGAGCAGTTCTTC. Its translation is CASSALGLAGNEQFF.

The CDR3 DNA reads as TGTGCCATCAGTGGGGGGGGTAGCAATCAGCCCCAGCATTTT. Protein product: CAISGGGSNQPQHF. The gene calls are TRBV10-3 and TRBJ1-5; tentatively, D is TRBD1 (5 bases). Trimming took 4 bases from V and 0 from J, leaving 7 bases between them. Germline CDR1 reads ENHRY; CDR2 reads SYGVKD. This CDR3 spans 14 amino acids.

V is TRBV19 and J is TRBJ1-2, with D maybe TRBD1 (5 bases). Trimming removed 1 base at V and 4 bases at J, with 13 bases between. The CDR3 covers 15 residues. CDR1 is LNHDA, CDR2 SQIVND, per germline (reference sequence). The CDR3, as DNA: TGTGCCAGTAGTATAGGGAACAGGCACGGCTATGGCTACACCTTC. This codes for CASSIGNRHGYGYTF.

DNA of the CDR3: TGCGCCAGCAGCTTGGAACAGGGTACGAACACCGGGGAGCTGTTTTTT. Its protein is CASSLEQGTNTGELFF. This chain links TRBV5-1 with TRBJ2-2, with D tentatively TRBD1 (6 bases). CDR1 and CDR2 (germline): SGHRS, YFSETQ. The CDR3 loop spans 16 amino acids. With 0 bases removed from V and 0 bases from J, the gap between germline ends came to 9 bases.

The gene calls are TRBV6-4 and TRBJ2-2, with 7 bases identical to TRBD2. The CDR3 extends over 16 amino acids. Germline CDR1 is MRHNA and CDR2 is SNTAGT. V trimming: 3 bases; J trimming: 0 bases; junction bases outside the gene matches: 4. The CDR3 spells CASSEVAGANTGELFF. Written as DNA, the CDR3 is TGTGCCAGCAGTGAGGTGGCGGGGGCGAACACCGGGGAGCTGTTTTTT.